Presented here are 22 T cell receptor beta chains from one specimen sequenced in a study of a mutant IDH1 vaccine in newly diagnosed glioma. Clones were sequenced by immunoSEQ multiplex PCR, and TCRdb holds only the in-frame ones, with some missing. The sample includes 25,000 to 30,000 clones, 87% of them seen just once. These receptors have no known antigen. Documented time point: week 5, during vaccination. Vaccination comprised doses that each held 300 ug of mutant IDH1 20-mer peptide, plus topical imiquimod. Source: peripheral blood mononuclear cells (PBMCs), taken from a glioma patient whose treatment included an IDH1 peptide vaccine. Receptors originate from a woman in her thirties or forties with glioma. Some clones in this sample may be carry-over from other donors' samples.

The V and J genes are TRBV4-3 and TRBJ2-3; 7 bases are a match to TRBD2. The V gene's germline CDR1 is LGHNA and CDR2 YSLEER. The CDR3 loop spans 15 amino acids. The V segment lost 2 bases and the J segment 1 base; nucleotides outside the gene matches: 3. The CDR3 reads CASSQSGMGTDTQYF. CDR3 coding DNA: TGCGCCAGCAGCCAAAGCGGGATGGGCACAGATACGCAGTATTTT.

The chain joins TRBV2 to TRBJ1-5; D is undetermined. The germline gives CDR1 SNHLY, CDR2 FYNNEI. Trimming left V 7 bases short and J 2 bases short, with 12 bases between. The CDR3 extends over 14 amino acids. CDR3 in amino acids: CASNLDEGNQPQHF. Written as DNA, the CDR3 is TGTGCCAGCAATCTGGACGAGGGCAATCAGCCCCAGCATTTT.

This rearrangement joins TRBV7-3 to TRBJ2-3; TRBD2 is a possible D gene (5 bases). This CDR3 region has 15 residues. V lost 5 bases and J lost 2, with 14 bases in between. Germline CDR1 is SGHTA and CDR2 is FQGTGA. CDR3 region: CASSPLPGNTDTQYF. CDR3 sequence (DNA): TGTGCCAGCAGCCCTCTTCCCGGGAACACAGATACGCAGTATTTT.

This clone was detected a few times. The V and J genes are TRBV10-3 and TRBJ2-1; D gene ambiguous. Deletions cut 5 bases from V and 0 bases from J, with 14 bases between. The CDR3 covers 16 residues. Germline V lookup: CDR1 ENHRY, CDR2 SYGVKD. CDR3 sequence reads: CAISLSFVSSYNEQFF. The CDR3 DNA sequence: TGTGCCATCAGTTTAAGCTTCGTAAGCTCCTACAATGAGCAGTTCTTC.

The gene calls are TRBV7-2 and TRBJ2-3; 11 bases agree with TRBD2. V gave up 5 bases and J gave up 0 bases; unmatched junction bases: 4. Germline values: CDR1 SGHTA, CDR2 FQGNSA. The CDR3 has 16 amino acids. The CDR3, as DNA: TGTGCCAGCAGCCCGTGGACTAGCGGGAGCACAGATACGCAGTATTTT. Translated: CASSPWTSGSTDTQYF.

The chain carries TRBV11-3 and TRBJ2-3; D is unresolved. Per germline, CDR1 SGHNT and CDR2 YENEEA. V was trimmed by 4 bases and J by 3 bases, leaving 2 bases between them. The CDR3 has 11 residues. The CDR3 DNA reads TGTGCCAGCAGCTCTACAGATACGCAGTATTTT. It codes for CASSSTDTQYF. Supplemented by reference TRBV11-3 and TRBJ2-3, the full variable domain reads EAGVVQSPRYKIIEKKQPVAFWCNPISGHNTLYWYLQNLGQGPELLIRYENEEAVDDSQLPKDRFSAERLKGVDSTLKIQPAELGDSAVYLCASSSTDTQYFGPGTRLTVL.

The rearrangement links TRBV28 to TRBJ2-3; 7 bases map to TRBD1. CDR3 length equals 14 residues. The germline gives CDR1 MDHEN, CDR2 SYDVKM. With V trimmed by 8 bases and J by 6 bases, 11 bases remained unmatched. The CDR3 nucleotides read TGTGCCAGCCTAACACAGGGGCCCCCCGATACGCAGTATTTT. Its translation: CASLTQGPPDTQYF.

This clone has just one count. The chain couples TRBV7-9 to TRBJ2-1, with 15 bases identical to TRBD2. V shed 5 bases and J 2 bases; nucleotides not matched to a gene: 10. Germline values: CDR1 SEHNR, CDR2 FQNEAQ (reference sequence). The length of the CDR3 is 19 residues. The CDR3 reads CASSPGGLAGGITYNEQFF. The DNA for the CDR3 is TGTGCCAGCAGCCCTGGGGGACTAGCGGGGGGCATAACCTACAATGAGCAGTTCTTC.

The chain carries TRBV14 and TRBJ2-1, with D uncertain. CDR1 is SGHDN and CDR2 is FVKESK in the germline V gene. The length of the CDR3 is 12 residues. Trimming left V 1 base short and J 7 bases short, with 5 bases between. DNA for the CDR3: TGTGCCAGCAGCCAAGCCGATAATGAGCAGTTCTTC. This translates into CASSQADNEQFF.

This chain links TRBV7-9 with TRBJ2-7; D is tentatively TRBD1 or TRBD2 (5 bases each). Germline values: CDR1 SEHNR, CDR2 FQNEAQ (reference sequence). The CDR3 has 17 amino acids. V was trimmed by 5 bases and J by 5 bases, leaving 25 bases between them. The CDR3 loop is CASSEEDGPGPTDEQYF. The CDR3 DNA reads as TGTGCCAGCAGCGAAGAGGACGGCCCGGGACCCACGGACGAGCAGTACTTC. The entire variable domain, with the rest obtained from reference TRBV7-9 and TRBJ2-7, is as follows: DTGVSQNPRHKITKRGQNVTFRCDPISEHNRLYWYRQTLGQGPEFLTYFQNEAQLEKSRLLSDRFSAERPKGSFSTLEIQRTEQGDSAMYLCASSEEDGPGPTDEQYFGPGTRLTVT.

This clone was seen a few times. The V and J genes are TRBV7-9 and TRBJ1-3; weak D call: TRBD1 (5 bases). V was pared by 5 bases and J by 0 bases, with 14 bases between. The CDR3 runs 16 residues. Germline CDR1 is SEHNR and CDR2 is FQNEAQ (reference sequence). CDR3 bases: TGTGCCAGCAGCGCTAGACAGTCTTCCTCTGGAAACACCATATATTTT. Translated, it gives CASSARQSSSGNTIYF.

This chain links TRBV29-1 with TRBJ1-2; D unresolved. The germline CDR1 and CDR2 sequences are SQVTM and ANQGSEA. Trimming removed 4 bases at V and 6 bases at J, with 9 bases between. The CDR3 is 11 residues long. The CDR3 sequence: CSVGISDGYTF. The CDR3 nucleotides are TGCAGCGTTGGGATCAGCGATGGCTACACCTTC.

The V and J genes are TRBV19 and TRBJ2-6; 7 nucleotides agree with TRBD1. Trimming at V came to 5 bases and at J to 1 base, leaving 8 bases not matched to a gene. Germline CDR1 is LNHDA and CDR2 is SQIVND (reference sequence). The CDR3 covers 17 residues. The chain's CDR3 is CASSPPPTGSGANVLTF. CDR3 DNA: TGTGCCAGTAGTCCACCTCCGACAGGGTCTGGGGCCAACGTCCTGACTTTC.

This rearrangement joins TRBV19 to TRBJ1-5; 9 nucleotides agree with TRBD1. The J segment lost 3 bases and the V segment lost 8 bases, leaving 11 bases of the junction unmatched. This CDR3 comprises 16 residues. Germline V gene data show CDR1 as LNHDA and CDR2 as SQIVND (reference sequence). CDR3 loop: CASDPTGTGPNQPQHF. CDR3 nucleotides: TGTGCCAGTGACCCGACCGGGACAGGGCCCAATCAGCCCCAGCATTTT.

V gene TRBV19 combines with J gene TRBJ1-2, with 8 bases that match TRBD1. J was trimmed by 7 bases and V by 7 bases; bases with no gene match: 8. Germline V gene sequence: CDR1 LNHDA, CDR2 SQIVND (reference sequence). The CDR3 extends over 13 amino acids. CDR3 bases: TGTGCCAGTAAGATATCAGGGGGCACTGGCTACACCTTC. This sequence encodes CASKISGGTGYTF.

This chain joins TRBV2 and TRBJ1-2; possibly TRBD1 for D (5 bases). This CDR3 spans 13 amino acids. Germline CDR1 SNHLY, CDR2 FYNNEI. V was trimmed by 6 bases and J by 4 bases, leaving 12 bases between them. CDR3 in DNA: TGTGCCAGCAGAGGGGACCCTAGCTATGGCTACACCTTC. Translated, it gives CASRGDPSYGYTF.

This clone is labeled medium-sized (0.01 to 0.1%). The CDR3 nucleotides are TGTGCCAGCAGTTCCCTCCAGGACACCGTGAACACTGAAGCTTTCTTT. Its translation is CASSSLQDTVNTEAFF. The J gene is TRBJ1-1, the V gene TRBV28, with D possibly matching TRBD1 (5 bases). V was cut by 4 bases and J by 0 bases, with 15 bases left in between. Germline CDR1 and CDR2: MDHEN and SYDVKM. The CDR3 contains 16 residues.

V usage is TRBV7-2 and J usage is TRBJ2-7; no clear D. Looked up from germline, CDR1 is SGHTA and CDR2 is FQGNSA. The CDR3 runs 12 residues. V was cut by 1 base and J by 6 bases, with 7 bases left in between. This CDR3 is CASSLDVGEQYF. The CDR3 nucleotides are TGTGCCAGCAGCTTAGATGTGGGCGAGCAGTACTTC.

This clone was found once. The chain uses TRBV27 and TRBJ2-7; 11 bases fit TRBD1. Trimming removed 8 bases from V and 2 bases from J; junction bases left unmatched: 2. CDR3 length equals 13 residues. Per germline, CDR1 MNHEY and CDR2 SMNVEV (reference sequence). The CDR3 DNA reads as TGTGCCAGCGGACAGGGGGCACCCTACGAGCAGTACTTC. Its protein product is CASGQGAPYEQYF.

This rearrangement joins TRBV29-1 to TRBJ1-1, with D unresolved. With 7 bases removed from V and 0 bases from J, the gap between germline ends came to 12 bases. CDR1 and CDR2 (germline): SQVTM, ANQGSEA. CDR3 size: 13 residues. The CDR3 here is CSAVGGLNTEAFF. Here the CDR3 DNA reads TGCAGCGCCGTTGGAGGCTTGAACACTGAAGCTTTCTTT.

V and J are TRBV9 and TRBJ2-7, with D hard to call. CDR3 length equals 13 residues. Trimming cost V 3 bases and J 3 bases, with 10 bases left between them. The V gene's germline CDR1 is SGDLS and CDR2 YYNGEE. CDR3: CASSAGVGYEQYF. The DNA of the CDR3 is TGTGCCAGCAGCGCGGGCGTCGGCTACGAGCAGTACTTC.

This clone was found a few times. The chain recombines TRBV11-1 with TRBJ1-6, with no clear D. V lost 3 bases and J lost 9, with 12 bases in between. CDR1 and CDR2 (germline): SGHAT, FQDESV (reference sequence). The CDR3 spans 14 residues. DNA of the CDR3: TGTGCCAGCAGCTTTAGGACGGCTAGTTCACCCCTCCACTTT. It codes for CASSFRTASSPLHF. Full variable domain (outside the CDR3, taken from reference TRBV11-1 and TRBJ1-6): EAEVAQSPRYKITEKSQAVAFWCDPISGHATLYWYRQILGQGPELLVQFQDESVVDDSQLPKDRFSAERLKGVDSTLKIQPAELGDSAMYLCASSFRTASSPLHFGNGTRLTVT.